These T cell receptor beta chains were read from a single sample in a study of T cell repertoires in cytomegalovirus infection. TCRdb re-called the reads with MiXCR, one entry per CDR3 protein. The table includes 290,000 or so distinct CDR3 sequences, approximately 10% detected once. The material sequenced was PBMCs. These receptor sequences come from a human donor in good health (CMV status not recorded). Some clones in this sample may be carry-over from other donors' samples. Each CDR3 is given with its conserved first and last residue. A D gene is named only where the DNA matches it firmly. Clone size is shown for a subset of rows, as once, few, many or a class of expanded clone.

TRBV7-2	many	TRBJ1-1	TRBD1	CASWGGRGRRGTEAFF	TGTGCCAGCTGGGGGGGTAGGGGGCGAAGGGGCACTGAAGCTTTCTTT
TRBV20-1	NA	TRBJ1-1	NA	CSAPWGATNTEAFF	TGCAGTGCCCCCTGGGGGGCCACGAACACTGAAGCTTTCTTT
TRBV7-6	many	TRBJ2-3	NA	CASSPSWQGWTDTQYF	TGTGCCAGCAGCCCGTCGTGGCAGGGGTGGACAGATACGCAGTATTTT
TRBV28	many	TRBJ1-2	NA	CASSIIGGAAYGYTF	TGTGCCAGCAGTATTATTGGGGGGGCGGCCTATGGCTACACCTTC
TRBV28	many	TRBJ1-5	NA	CASLLGAQGHQPQHF	TGTGCCAGCCTTTTGGGGGCGCAGGGGCATCAGCCCCAGCATTTT
TRBV7-8	many	TRBJ1-5	NA	CASSLRDTASPQHF	TGTGCCAGCAGCCTCCGGGACACGGCCTCCCCCCAGCATTTT
TRBV6-6	few	TRBJ2-1	TRBD2	CASTPIAGAYNEQFF	TGTGCCAGCACTCCTATAGCGGGGGCCTACAATGAGCAGTTCTTC
TRBV20-1	once	TRBJ2-2	NA	CSATIDGNTGELFF	TGCAGTGCTACCATCGACGGAAACACCGGGGAGCTGTTTTTT
TRBV20-1	many	TRBJ2-5	TRBD2	CSASGGAGETQYF	TGCAGTGCTAGCGGGGGGGCGGGAGAGACCCAGTACTTC
TRBV20-1	many	TRBJ2-1	TRBD2	CSASAGLAGYNEQFF	TGCAGTGCTAGTGCCGGACTAGCAGGCTACAATGAGCAGTTCTTC
TRBV6-2/TRBV6-3	many	TRBJ2-3	NA	CASRESRGLNTDTQYF	TGTGCCAGCAGGGAGTCGAGAGGATTAAACACAGATACGCAGTATTTT
TRBV7-6	many	TRBJ1-5	NA	CASSKGTDWNRGQPQHF	TGTGCCAGCAGCAAAGGTACCGACTGGAACAGAGGTCAGCCCCAGCATTTT
TRBV20-1	many	TRBJ2-7	NA	CSPGGRPSSYEQYF	TGCAGTCCCGGCGGAAGGCCTAGCTCCTACGAGCAGTACTTC
TRBV4-2	many	TRBJ1-5	NA	CASALGHSNQPQHF	TGTGCCAGCGCCCTAGGACATAGCAATCAGCCCCAGCATTTT
TRBV7-8	many	TRBJ2-1	NA	CASSPLGGGGNEQFF	TGTGCCAGCAGCCCCCTGGGGGGGGGCGGCAATGAGCAGTTCTTC
TRBV19	NA	TRBJ2-1	TRBD2	CASRNLGTSGTEGGFF	TGTGCCAGTAGAAACCTTGGGACTAGCGGGACGGAAGGCGGGTTCTTC
TRBV7-9	NA	TRBJ1-6	NA	CASSPLLTAPLHF	TGTGCCAGCAGCCCTCTCCTTACGGCACCCCTCCACTTT
TRBV5-6	few	TRBJ1-2	NA	CASSDHRASYTF	TGTGCCAGCAGCGACCACAGGGCGAGCTACACCTTC
TRBV20-1	many	TRBJ1-1	NA	CSGEDDRRDEAFF	TGCAGTGGAGAAGATGACAGGCGCGATGAAGCTTTCTTT
TRBV19	many	TRBJ2-2	NA	CATPGFQGTGELFF	TGTGCCACCCCGGGATTTCAGGGGACCGGGGAGCTGTTTTTT
TRBV20-1	many	TRBJ2-1	NA	CSASRPPKYNEQFF	TGCAGTGCTAGTAGGCCGCCTAAGTACAATGAGCAGTTCTTC
TRBV6-2/TRBV6-3	many	TRBJ2-2	NA	CASRAGELFF	TGTGCCAGCAGAGCCGGGGAGCTGTTTTTT
TRBV7-8	many	TRBJ2-3	NA	CASSPRDIDWRGSDTQYF	TGTGCCAGCAGCCCCCGCGACATCGACTGGAGAGGTTCAGATACGCAGTATTTT
TRBV9	many	TRBJ2-1	NA	CASTSSAYNEQFF	TGTGCCAGCACAAGTAGCGCTTACAATGAGCAGTTCTTC